This T cell receptor beta chain was identified in a study of shared clonotypes between healthy human individuals (TCRdb year 2020). For the wider study: A couple of women and three men aged 18 to 49 years were included in the cohort. The study deeply sequenced blood TCR repertoires of 5 or 6 healthy adults to estimate repertoire size and the extent of clonotype sharing between individuals. For each donor, three plates each were used for CD4 naive and CD4 memory, two plates were used for CD8 naive, and one plate was used for CD8 memory. Per donor, leukapheresis produced somewhere between about 0.8 and 9 billion PBMCs. Libraries were prepared and TCR repertoires were sequenced by different laboratories using diverse techniques, in order to increase sequencing depth and limit assay-specific biases. General findings and caveats noted by the study authors: Pairwise subsampling led to the expectation that sequencing depth would affect the degree of clonotype sharing among donors. Incomplete sequencing was indicated by rarefaction of sorted-subset datasets, despite the large sequencing depth. Larger estimated clonotype richness was generally found for naive subsets than for memory subsets. Compared with non-shared clonotypes, the clonotypes found in all four sorted-subset donors had higher generation probabilities. Sampling was restricted to blood, and TCR repertoires in tissue are likely to differ from TCR repertoires in blood. The small number of donors limited the genetic and exposure-history diversity represented. Around 5.4% of naive CD4, 3.5% of naive CD8, 2.3% of memory CD4, and about 0.4% of memory CD8 clonotypes were shared across several donors.

The donors were healthy, HIV-negative adults who had no recently reported acute infections or vaccinations. All donors were Caucasian adults living in Nashville, Tennessee, USA. CD4+ T cells were enriched by magnetic negative selection, after which naive cells were positively selected on CD45RA and the negative fraction was taken as the memory subset. Blood was collected by leukapheresis, and PBMCs were isolated by Ficoll-Histopaque density gradient centrifugation and then cryopreserved in liquid nitrogen vapor phase. Analytical flow cytometry was used to check the purity and quantity of every magnetically sorted T cell population. From each sorted fraction, genomic DNA was isolated and quantified by UV absorbance on a Nanodrop 2000c. TCR CDR3 regions were amplified from genomic DNA by multiplex PCR using the deep immunoSEQ assay. Extracted genomic DNA from each cell subset was spread evenly across all wells of several immunoSEQ 96-well plates, with each plate serving as a replicate. For sorted subsets, about 0.2 ug genomic DNA, equal to 30,000 or so T cell genomes, was loaded into each replicate PCR. Purified libraries were measured with a Qubit 3.0 fluorometer, size-checked on a Bioanalyzer 2100, and measured again with the KAPA Library Quantification kit. Each immunoSEQ 96-well plate was sequenced on its own single-read 150-cycle Illumina NextSeq 550 flow cell. On the study's bioinformatics: Because only junctional sequences without quality scores were contained in the immunoSEQ output, filtering matching that applied to full-length reads could not be performed. Sequences were annotated with PyIR, a Python wrapper for IgBLAST v1.9, and V/J genes and CDR3 were assigned using IMGT germline references. Reads were removed for weak V/J assignments (E-value above 1e-6), missing CDR3, stop codons, out-of-frame junctions, or ambiguous translated residues. V3J clonotypes were defined as sequences sharing the same inferred V gene, J gene, and CDR3 amino acid sequence. To compute the percentage overlap between repertoires, the number of shared unique clonotypes was divided by the size of the smaller repertoire. Repertoire richness was assessed with RTK rarefaction, the Chao1 estimator, and Recon v2.1 estimates of unobserved clonotypes. OLGA was used to compute generation probabilities for all TCRbeta clonotypes that the gDNA method yielded from a few donors. The table was pulled from immuneACCESS by TCRdb, which kept in-frame rearrangements only. Such tables lose some clones; where checked, under half of the loss comes from unresolved V genes, and the rest has no known cause. That table is the source of V, J and clone size, and D and trimming were worked out from the DNA. In all, the sample holds 2 million to 2.5 million clones, and less than 95% of those were seen once. The ten largest clonotypes hold 0.37% of the sample.

This clone was observed a single time. The antigen it binds to is not known. There are no base qualities to consult, and no much larger clone falls within one base. Other DNA sequences of this sample code for an identical CDR3. Compared with germline, V lacks 0 bases and J lacks 4 bases; bases without a gene match: 3. From the cysteine up to the phenylalanine, the CDR3 has a length of 15 residues. Kept here is only the CDR3 DNA, which spans 45 bases and is read in frame from base 1. From a lookup of the germline V gene, CDR1 and CDR2 are SGHRS and YFSETQ. The source of this sequence is a man aged 18 to 29 in good health. Some clones in this sample may be carry-over from other donors' samples. The chain is made from TRBV5-1 and TRBJ2-1; TRBD2 aligns with 8 central bases. Sequenced: naive CD4+ T cells from PBMCs. Interpreted using the paper, the cell subset or site label stands for: CD45RA+ positively selected. The nucleotides are TGCGCCAGCAGCTTGGACGGGAGGGGTTACAATGAGCAGTTCTTC. Its amino acids are CASSLDGRGYNEQFF.